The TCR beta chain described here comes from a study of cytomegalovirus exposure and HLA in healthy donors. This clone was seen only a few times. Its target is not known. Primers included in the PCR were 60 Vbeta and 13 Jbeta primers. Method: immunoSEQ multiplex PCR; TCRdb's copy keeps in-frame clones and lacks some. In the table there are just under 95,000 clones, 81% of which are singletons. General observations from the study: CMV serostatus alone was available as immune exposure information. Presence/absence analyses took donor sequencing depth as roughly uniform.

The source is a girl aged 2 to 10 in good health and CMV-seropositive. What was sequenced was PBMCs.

CDR3: CASSATGLGSNEQFF. In nucleotides, the CDR3 is TGTGCCAGCAGCGCGACGGGACTAGGTTCAAATGAGCAGTTCTTC. The chain joins TRBV5-4 to TRBJ2-1; 8 positions match TRBD2. V dropped 4 bases and J dropped 7; count of bases not matched to a gene: 10. This CDR3 region has 15 residues. Germline loops: CDR1 SGHNT, CDR2 YYREEE (reference sequence).